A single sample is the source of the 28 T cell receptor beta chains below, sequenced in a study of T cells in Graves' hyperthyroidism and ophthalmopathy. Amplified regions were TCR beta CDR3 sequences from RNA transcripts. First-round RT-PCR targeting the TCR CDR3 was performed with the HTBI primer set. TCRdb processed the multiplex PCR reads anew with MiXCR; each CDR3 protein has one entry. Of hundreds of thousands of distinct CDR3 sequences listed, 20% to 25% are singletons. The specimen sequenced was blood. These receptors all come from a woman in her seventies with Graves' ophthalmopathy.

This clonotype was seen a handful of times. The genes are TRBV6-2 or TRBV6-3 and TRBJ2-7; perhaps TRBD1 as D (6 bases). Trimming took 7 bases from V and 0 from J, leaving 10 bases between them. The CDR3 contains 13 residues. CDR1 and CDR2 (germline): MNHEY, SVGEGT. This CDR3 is CASIDRSSYEQYF. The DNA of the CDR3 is TGTGCCAGCATAGACAGGAGCTCCTACGAGCAGTACTTC.

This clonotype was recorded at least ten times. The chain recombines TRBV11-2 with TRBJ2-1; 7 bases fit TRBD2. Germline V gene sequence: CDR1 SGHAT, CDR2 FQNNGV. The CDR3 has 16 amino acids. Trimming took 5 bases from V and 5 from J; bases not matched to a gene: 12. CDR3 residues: CASSLTGGSPHNEQFF. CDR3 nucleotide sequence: TGTGCCAGCAGCCTTACCGGCGGGAGTCCCCACAATGAGCAGTTCTTC.

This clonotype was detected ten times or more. The CDR3 bases are TGTGCCAGCAGCCCCCGCAACGGCCCCTACGAGCAGTACTTC. Translated: CASSPRNGPYEQYF. This chain joins TRBV7-3 and TRBJ2-7, with D unresolved. Germline-derived CDR1 and CDR2 are SGHTA and FQGTGA. The length of the CDR3 is 14 residues. V was trimmed by 5 bases and J by 2 bases, leaving 13 bases between them.

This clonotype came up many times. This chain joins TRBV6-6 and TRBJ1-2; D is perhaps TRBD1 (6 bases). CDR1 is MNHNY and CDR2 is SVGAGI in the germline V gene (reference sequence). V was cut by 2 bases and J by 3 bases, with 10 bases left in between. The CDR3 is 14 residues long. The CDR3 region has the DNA TGTGCCAGCAGTTACATACAGGGTCACTATGGCTACACCTTC. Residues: CASSYIQGHYGYTF.

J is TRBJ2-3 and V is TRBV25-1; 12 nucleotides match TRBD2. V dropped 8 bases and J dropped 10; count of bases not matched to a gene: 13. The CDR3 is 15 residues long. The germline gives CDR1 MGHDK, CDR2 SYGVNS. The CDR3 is CASSTSGRSTPPQYF. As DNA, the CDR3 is TGTGCCAGCTCAACTAGCGGGAGGTCCACCCCACCGCAGTATTTT.

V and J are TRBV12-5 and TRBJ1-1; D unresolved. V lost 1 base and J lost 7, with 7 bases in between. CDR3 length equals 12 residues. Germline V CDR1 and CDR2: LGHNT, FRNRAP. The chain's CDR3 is CASGLDSFEAFF. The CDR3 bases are TGTGCTAGTGGTTTGGACAGCTTTGAAGCTTTCTTT. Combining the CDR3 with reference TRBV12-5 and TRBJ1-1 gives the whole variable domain DARVTQTPRHKVTEMGQEVTMRCQPILGHNTVFWYRQTMMQGLELLAYFRNRAPLDDSGMPKDRFSAEMPDATLATLKIQPSEPRDSAVYFCASGLDSFEAFFGQGTRLTVV.

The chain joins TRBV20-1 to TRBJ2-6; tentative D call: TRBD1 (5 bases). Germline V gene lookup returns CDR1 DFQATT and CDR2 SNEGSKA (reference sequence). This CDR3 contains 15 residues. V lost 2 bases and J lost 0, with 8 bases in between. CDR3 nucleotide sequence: TGCAGTGCTAGAACACAGGTCTCTGGGGCCAACGTCCTGACTTTC. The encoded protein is CSARTQVSGANVLTF.

The CDR3 here is CASSLGGQGQGIYEQYF. Written as DNA, the CDR3 is TGCGCCAGCAGCTTGGGGGGGCAGGGTCAAGGGATCTACGAGCAGTACTTC. The J gene is TRBJ2-7, the V gene TRBV5-1; D is perhaps TRBD1 (6 bases). This CDR3 is 17 amino acids long. Germline CDR1 SGHRS, CDR2 YFSETQ. Trimming took 0 bases from V and 3 from J, leaving 19 bases between them.

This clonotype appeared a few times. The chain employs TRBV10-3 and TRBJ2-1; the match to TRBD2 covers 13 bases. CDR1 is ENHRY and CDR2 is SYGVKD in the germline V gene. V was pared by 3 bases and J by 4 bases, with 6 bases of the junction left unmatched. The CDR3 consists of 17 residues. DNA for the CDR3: TGTGCCATCAGTGATATTAGACTAGCGGGAGGTTACAATGAGCAGTTCTTC. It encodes CAISDIRLAGGYNEQFF.

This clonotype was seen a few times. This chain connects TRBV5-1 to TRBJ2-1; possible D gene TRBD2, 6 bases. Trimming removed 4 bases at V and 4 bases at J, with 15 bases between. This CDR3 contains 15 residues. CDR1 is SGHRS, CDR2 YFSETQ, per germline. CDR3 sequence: CASSLVAEDYNEQFF. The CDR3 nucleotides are TGCGCCAGCAGCCTGGTAGCGGAGGATTACAATGAGCAGTTCTTC. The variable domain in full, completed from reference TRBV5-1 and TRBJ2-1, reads KAGVTQTPRYLIKTRGQQVTLSCSPISGHRSVSWYQQTPGQGLQFLFEYFSETQRNKGNFPGRFSGRQFSNSRSEMNVSTLELGDSALYLCASSLVAEDYNEQFFGPGTRLTVL.

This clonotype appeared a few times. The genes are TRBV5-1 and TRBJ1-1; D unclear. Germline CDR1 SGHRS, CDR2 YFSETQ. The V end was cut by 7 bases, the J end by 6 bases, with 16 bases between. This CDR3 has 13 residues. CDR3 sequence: CASRAHGEAEAFF. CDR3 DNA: TGCGCCAGCCGCGCCCACGGGGAGGCTGAAGCTTTCTTT.

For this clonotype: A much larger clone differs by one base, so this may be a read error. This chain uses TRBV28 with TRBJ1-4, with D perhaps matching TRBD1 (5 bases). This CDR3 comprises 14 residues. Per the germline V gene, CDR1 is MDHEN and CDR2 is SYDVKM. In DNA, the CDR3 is TGTGCCAGCAGGATCGGGGGGGTAGGAGAAAAACTGCTTTTT. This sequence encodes CASRIGGVGEKLLF.

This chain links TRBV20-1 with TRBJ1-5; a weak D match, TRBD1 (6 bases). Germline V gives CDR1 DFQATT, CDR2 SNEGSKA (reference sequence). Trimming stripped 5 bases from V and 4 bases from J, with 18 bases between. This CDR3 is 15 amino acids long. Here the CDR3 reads CSAGPGTSTNQPQHF. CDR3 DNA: TGCAGTGCTGGTCCCGGGACAAGTACTAATCAGCCCCAGCATTTT.

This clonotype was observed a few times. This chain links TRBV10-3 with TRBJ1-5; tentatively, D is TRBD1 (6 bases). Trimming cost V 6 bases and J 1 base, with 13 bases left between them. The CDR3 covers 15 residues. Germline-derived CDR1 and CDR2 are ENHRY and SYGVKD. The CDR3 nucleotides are TGTGCCATCAGGAGGGGGGTGGAAAGCAATCAGCCCCAGCATTTT. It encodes CAIRRGVESNQPQHF.

In DNA, the CDR3 is TGTGCCAGCAGCCCCGGTCTTAGCTCCTACGAGCAGTACTTC. It codes for CASSPGLSSYEQYF. The gene calls are TRBV9 and TRBJ2-7; D unresolved. This CDR3 contains 14 residues. Trimming left V 4 bases short and J 0 bases short, with 11 bases between. Germline CDR1 is SGDLS and CDR2 is YYNGEE. Complete variable domain (other parts from reference TRBV9 and TRBJ2-7): DSGVTQTPKHLITATGQRVTLRCSPRSGDLSVYWYQQSLDQGLQFLIQYYNGEERAKGNILERFSAQQFPDLHSELNLSSLELGDSALYFCASSPGLSSYEQYFGPGTRLTVT.

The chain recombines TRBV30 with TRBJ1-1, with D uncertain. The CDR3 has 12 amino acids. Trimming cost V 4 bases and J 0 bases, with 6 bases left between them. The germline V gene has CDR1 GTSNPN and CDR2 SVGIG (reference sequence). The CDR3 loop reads CAWNTVNTEAFF. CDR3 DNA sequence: TGTGCCTGGAATACAGTGAACACTGAAGCTTTCTTT.

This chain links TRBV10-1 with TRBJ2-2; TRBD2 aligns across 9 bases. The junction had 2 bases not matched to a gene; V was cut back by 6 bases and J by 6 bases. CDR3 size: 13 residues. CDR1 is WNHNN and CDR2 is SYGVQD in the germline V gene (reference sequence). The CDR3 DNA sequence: TGCGCCAGCAGCGCTAGCGGGGCCGGGGAGCTGTTTTTT. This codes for CASSASGAGELFF.

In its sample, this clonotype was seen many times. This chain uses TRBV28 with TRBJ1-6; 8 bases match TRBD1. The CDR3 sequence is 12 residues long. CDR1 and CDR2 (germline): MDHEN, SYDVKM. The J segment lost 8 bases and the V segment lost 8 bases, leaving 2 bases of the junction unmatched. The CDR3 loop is CASQGADSPLHF. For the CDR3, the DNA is TGTGCCAGCCAGGGGGCGGATTCACCCCTCCACTTT.

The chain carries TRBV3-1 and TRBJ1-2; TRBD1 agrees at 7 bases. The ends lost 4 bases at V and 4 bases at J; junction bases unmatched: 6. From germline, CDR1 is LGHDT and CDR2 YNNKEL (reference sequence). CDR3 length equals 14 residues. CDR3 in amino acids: CASSPQGSSYGYTF. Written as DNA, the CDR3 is TGTGCCAGCAGCCCACAGGGGTCAAGCTATGGCTACACCTTC.

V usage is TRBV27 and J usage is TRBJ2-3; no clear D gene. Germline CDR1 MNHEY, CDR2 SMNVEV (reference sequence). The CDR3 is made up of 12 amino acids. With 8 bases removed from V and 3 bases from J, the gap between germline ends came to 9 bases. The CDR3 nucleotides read TGTGCCAGCTGGGATTGGACAGATACGCAGTATTTT. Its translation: CASWDWTDTQYF.

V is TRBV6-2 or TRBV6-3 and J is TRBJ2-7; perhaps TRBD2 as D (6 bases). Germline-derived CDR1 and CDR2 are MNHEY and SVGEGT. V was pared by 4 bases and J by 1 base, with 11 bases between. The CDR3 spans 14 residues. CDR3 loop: CASSSRGTSYEQYF. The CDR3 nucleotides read TGTGCCAGCAGTTCGCGGGGTACATCCTACGAGCAGTACTTC.

Here the CDR3 reads CASSTPRGNSPLHF. The CDR3 region has the DNA TGTGCCAGCAGTACCCCACGGGGTAATTCACCCCTCCACTTT. The chain recombines TRBV6-1 with TRBJ1-6; D gene unclear. The CDR3 runs 14 residues. Trimming stripped 5 bases from V and 6 bases from J, with 11 bases between. CDR1 is MNHNS and CDR2 is SASEGT in the germline V gene.

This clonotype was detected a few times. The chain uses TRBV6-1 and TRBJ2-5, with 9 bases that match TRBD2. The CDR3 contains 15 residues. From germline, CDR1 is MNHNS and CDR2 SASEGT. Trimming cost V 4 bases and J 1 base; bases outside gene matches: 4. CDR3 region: CASSATSGFQETQYF. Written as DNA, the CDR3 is TGTGCCAGCAGTGCCACTAGCGGGTTCCAAGAGACCCAGTACTTC.

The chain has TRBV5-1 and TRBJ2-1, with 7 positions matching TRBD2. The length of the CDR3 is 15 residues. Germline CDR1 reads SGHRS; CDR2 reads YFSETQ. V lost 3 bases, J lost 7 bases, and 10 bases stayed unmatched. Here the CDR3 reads CASSSAGKVQNEQFF. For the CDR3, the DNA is TGCGCCAGCAGCTCAGCGGGGAAAGTCCAGAATGAGCAGTTCTTC.

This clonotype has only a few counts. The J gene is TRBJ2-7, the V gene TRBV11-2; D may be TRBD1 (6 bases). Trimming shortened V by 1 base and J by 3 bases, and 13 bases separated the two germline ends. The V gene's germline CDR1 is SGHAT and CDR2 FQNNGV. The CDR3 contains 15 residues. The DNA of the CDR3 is TGTGCCAGCAGCTTAGGGGTCGGGGACAACTACGAGCAGTACTTC. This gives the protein CASSLGVGDNYEQYF.

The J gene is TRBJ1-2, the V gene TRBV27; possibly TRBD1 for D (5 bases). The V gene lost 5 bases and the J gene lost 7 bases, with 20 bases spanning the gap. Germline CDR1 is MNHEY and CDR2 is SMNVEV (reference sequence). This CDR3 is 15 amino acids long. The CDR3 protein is CASSLLGPDLGGYTF. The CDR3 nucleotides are TGTGCCAGCAGTCTGCTGGGGCCGGATCTGGGTGGCTACACCTTC.

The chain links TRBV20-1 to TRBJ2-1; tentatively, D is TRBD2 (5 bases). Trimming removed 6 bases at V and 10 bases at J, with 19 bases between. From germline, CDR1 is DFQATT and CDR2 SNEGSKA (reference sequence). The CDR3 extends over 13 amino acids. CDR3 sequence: CSAARGLSREQFF. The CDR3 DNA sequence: TGCAGTGCCGCTCGTGGACTCTCCCGGGAGCAGTTCTTC.

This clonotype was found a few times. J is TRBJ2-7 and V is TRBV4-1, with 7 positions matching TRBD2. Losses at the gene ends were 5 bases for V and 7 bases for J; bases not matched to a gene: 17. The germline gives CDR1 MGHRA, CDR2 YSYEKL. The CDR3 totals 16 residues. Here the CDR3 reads CASSAPRREGPREQYF. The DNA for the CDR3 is TGCGCCAGCAGCGCACCCCGGAGGGAGGGCCCTCGAGAGCAGTACTTC.